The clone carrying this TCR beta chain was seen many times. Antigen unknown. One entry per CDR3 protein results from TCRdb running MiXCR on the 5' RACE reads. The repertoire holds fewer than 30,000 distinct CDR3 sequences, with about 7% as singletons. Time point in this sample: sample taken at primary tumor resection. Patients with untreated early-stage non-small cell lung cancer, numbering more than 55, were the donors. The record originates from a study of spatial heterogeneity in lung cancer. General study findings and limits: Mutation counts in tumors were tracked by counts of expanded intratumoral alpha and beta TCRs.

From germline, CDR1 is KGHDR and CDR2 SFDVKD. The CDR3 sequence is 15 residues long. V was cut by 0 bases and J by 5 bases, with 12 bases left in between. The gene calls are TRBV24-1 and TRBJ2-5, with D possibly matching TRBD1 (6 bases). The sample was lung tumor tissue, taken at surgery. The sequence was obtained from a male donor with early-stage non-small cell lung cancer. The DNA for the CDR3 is TGTGCCACCAGTGATTTGCAAGGGGGATTGGAGACCCAGTACTTC. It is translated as CATSDLQGGLETQYF.